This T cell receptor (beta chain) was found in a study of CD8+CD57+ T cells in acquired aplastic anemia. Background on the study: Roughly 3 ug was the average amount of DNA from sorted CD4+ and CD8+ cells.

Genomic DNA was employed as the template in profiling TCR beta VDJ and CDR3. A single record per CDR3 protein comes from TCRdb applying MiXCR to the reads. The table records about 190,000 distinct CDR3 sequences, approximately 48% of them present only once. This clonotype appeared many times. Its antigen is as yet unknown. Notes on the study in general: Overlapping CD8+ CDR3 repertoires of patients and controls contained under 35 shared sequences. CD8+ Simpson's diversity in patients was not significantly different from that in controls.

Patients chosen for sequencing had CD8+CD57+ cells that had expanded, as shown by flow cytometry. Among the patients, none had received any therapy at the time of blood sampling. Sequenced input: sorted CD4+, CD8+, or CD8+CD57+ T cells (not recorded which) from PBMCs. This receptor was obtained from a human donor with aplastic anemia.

The CDR3 loop is CASSIMAVPSYEQYF. CDR3 sequence (DNA): TGTGCCAGTAGTATAATGGCGGTCCCCTCCTACGAGCAGTACTTC. The V gene is TRBV19, the J gene TRBJ2-7; D is unclear. Germline V CDR1 and CDR2: LNHDA, SQIVND (reference sequence). Trimming removed 2 bases from V and 0 bases from J, with 11 bases in between. This CDR3 comprises 15 residues.